The present T cell receptor beta chain was sequenced within a study of regulatory T cells in long-lasting Graves disease. Through Arm-PCR of CDR3 regions and iRepertoire HTBI primers, TCR beta libraries were built. TCRdb analysed the multiplex PCR reads with MiXCR anew, one entry per CDR3 protein. Of roughly 610,000 distinct CDR3 sequences in the sample, 16% are singletons; the top ten hold approximately 18%. CDR1 and CDR2 (germline): SGHTA, FQGTGA. Trimming removed 4 bases from V and 0 bases from J, with 12 bases in between. The CDR3 has 16 residues. Noted time point: newly diagnosed GD, antithyroid drugs for less than 3 months. PBMC-derived RNA was used for the TCR library. These data were likewise used in another study, on T cells in Graves' hyperthyroidism and ophthalmopathy. That work contributes: Most thyroid clonotypes expanded above 0.001 appeared in blood too.

The source of this sequence is a woman aged 25 to 39 with Graves disease. The chain combines TRBV7-3 with TRBJ2-2; D is unresolved. The sample in question was peripheral blood mononuclear cells (PBMCs), obtained at new diagnosis, from a patient treated with antithyroid drugs. DNA of the CDR3: TGTGCCAGCAGCTCAAAAGGCGGAACGAACACCGGGGAGCTGTTTTTT. Translation gives CASSSKGGTNTGELFF.